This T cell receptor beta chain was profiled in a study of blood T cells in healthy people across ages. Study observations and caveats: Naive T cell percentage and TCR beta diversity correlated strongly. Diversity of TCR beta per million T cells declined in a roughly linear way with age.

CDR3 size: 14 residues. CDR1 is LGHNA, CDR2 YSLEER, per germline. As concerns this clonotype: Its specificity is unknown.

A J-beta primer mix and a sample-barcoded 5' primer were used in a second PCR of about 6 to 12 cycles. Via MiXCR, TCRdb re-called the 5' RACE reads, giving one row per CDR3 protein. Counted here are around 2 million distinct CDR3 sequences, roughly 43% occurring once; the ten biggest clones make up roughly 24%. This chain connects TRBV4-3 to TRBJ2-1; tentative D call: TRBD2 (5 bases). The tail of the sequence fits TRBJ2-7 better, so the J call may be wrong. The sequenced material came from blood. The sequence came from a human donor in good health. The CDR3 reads CASSHRTGLGEQYV. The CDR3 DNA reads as TGCGCCAGCAGCCATAGGACTGGTCTTGGAGAGCAGTACGTC.